These 11 T cell receptor beta chains came from one sample sequenced in a study of shared clonotypes between healthy human individuals. Method: immunoSEQ multiplex PCR; TCRdb's copy keeps in-frame clones and lacks some. The sample holds 450,000 to 550,000 clones; around 74% are singletons and the top ten take over 10%. The sample consisted of PBMCs. The receptor set was obtained from a middle-aged woman in good health. Some clones in this sample may be carry-over from other donors' samples.

The chain employs TRBV7-9 and TRBJ2-5, with 10 bases identical to TRBD2. V dropped 3 bases and J dropped 5; count of bases not matched to a gene: 9. The germline gives CDR1 SEHNR, CDR2 FQNEAQ (reference sequence). The CDR3 totals 16 residues. CDR3 DNA sequence: TGTGCCAGCAGCTTCTCAGCGGGAGGGCCGGGGGAGACCCAGTACTTC. Its translation is CASSFSAGGPGETQYF.

The gene calls are TRBV7-9 and TRBJ2-7; 8 bases are shared with TRBD2. J was trimmed by 5 bases and V by 1 base; bases with no gene match: 4. Germline V gives CDR1 SEHNR, CDR2 FQNEAQ (reference sequence). The CDR3 loop spans 14 amino acids. CDR3 residues: CASSLGGTSHEQYF. The CDR3 DNA reads as TGTGCCAGCAGCTTAGGTGGGACTAGTCACGAGCAGTACTTC.

This clone was observed a single time. CDR3 in DNA: TGTGCCAGCAGTTTAAGGTGGACAGGGAATTCCCTCTATGGCTACACCTTC. Amino acid sequence: CASSLRWTGNSLYGYTF. This chain uses TRBV28 with TRBJ1-2; 8 bases match TRBD1. The CDR3 consists of 17 residues. The V gene's germline CDR1 is MDHEN and CDR2 SYDVKM. With 2 bases clipped from V and 4 bases from J, the junction kept 12 bases outside the gene matches.

This clone was seen just once. The V and J genes are TRBV29-1 and TRBJ2-7; the D gene is possibly TRBD2 (6 bases). The V end was cut by 3 bases, the J end by 5 bases, with 14 bases between. The germline gives CDR1 SQVTM, CDR2 ANQGSEA. This CDR3 comprises 13 residues. CDR3 protein: CSVDPGLGHEQYF. The DNA of the CDR3 is TGCAGCGTTGACCCGGGACTCGGCCACGAGCAGTACTTC.

The table lists this clone with a count of one. A read error may account for a junction end that differs from germline. The chain is built from TRBV28 and TRBJ1-1; 7 nucleotides align to TRBD1. Germline V gene data show CDR1 as MDHEN and CDR2 as SYDVKM. The CDR3 length is 12 residues. The CDR3 region is CASSLRRGAVMF. In nucleotides, the CDR3 is TGTGCCAGCAGTTTGCGCAGGGGGGCGGTAATGTTT.

The genes are TRBV5-1 and TRBJ2-1, with 10 bases identical to TRBD2. This CDR3 is 14 amino acids long. V shed 6 bases, J shed 8 bases, and the junction held 8 bases outside the gene matches. Germline V CDR1 and CDR2: SGHRS, YFSETQ. The CDR3 region has the DNA TGCGCCAGCACCAAGGGACTAGCGATCGATGAGCAGTTCTTC. As protein: CASTKGLAIDEQFF.

This chain connects TRBV12-5 to TRBJ2-1; D is possibly TRBD1 or TRBD2 (5 bases each). This CDR3 comprises 17 residues. Trimming left V 0 bases short and J 4 bases short, with 16 bases between. Germline assignment: CDR1 LGHNT and CDR2 FRNRAP. The DNA for the CDR3 is TGTGCTAGTGGTTTGGTACTGAGGGGCGTGCCTTACAATGAGCAGTTCTTC. It codes for CASGLVLRGVPYNEQFF. Full variable domain (outside the CDR3, taken from reference TRBV12-5 and TRBJ2-1): DARVTQTPRHKVTEMGQEVTMRCQPILGHNTVFWYRQTMMQGLELLAYFRNRAPLDDSGMPKDRFSAEMPDATLATLKIQPSEPRDSAVYFCASGLVLRGVPYNEQFFGPGTRLTVL.

The chain couples TRBV5-8 to TRBJ2-1, with a tentative D call TRBD1 (5 bases). There are 14 residues in the CDR3. Germline CDR1 and CDR2: SGHTS and YDEGEE. V lost 2 bases and J lost 5, with 11 bases in between. CDR3 protein: CASSFRTLNNEQFF. The CDR3 DNA sequence: TGTGCCAGCAGCTTCCGGACACTTAACAATGAGCAGTTCTTC.

This clone was detected only once. This chain joins TRBV5-1 and TRBJ2-5; 8 nucleotides align to TRBD2. Germline assignment: CDR1 SGHRS and CDR2 YFSETQ. Unmatched junction bases numbered 9, after V lost 0 bases and J lost 5 bases. This CDR3 is 16 amino acids long. The CDR3 DNA reads TGCGCCAGCAGCTTGGAGGTCGGGAGGGCCGGTGAGACCCAGTACTTC. It specifies CASSLEVGRAGETQYF.

This clone was found a few times. V and J are TRBV9 and TRBJ2-1; no clear D gene. V lost 0 bases to trimming and J lost 2 bases, with 9 bases between them. The CDR3 consists of 15 residues. Germline V gene sequence: CDR1 SGDLS, CDR2 YYNGEE. The chain's CDR3 is CASSVERWTYNEQFF. DNA of the CDR3: TGTGCCAGCAGCGTAGAAAGGTGGACCTACAATGAGCAGTTCTTC.

This clone was observed at least ten times. CDR3 residues: CASSPGQGISGYGYTF. The CDR3 coding sequence is TGCGCCAGCAGCCCGGGACAGGGTATCAGCGGCTATGGCTACACCTTC. This chain connects TRBV5-1 to TRBJ1-2; TRBD1 aligns across 9 bases. V was pared by 4 bases and J by 4 bases, with 11 bases of the junction left unmatched. This CDR3 has 16 amino acids. From germline, CDR1 is SGHRS and CDR2 YFSETQ.